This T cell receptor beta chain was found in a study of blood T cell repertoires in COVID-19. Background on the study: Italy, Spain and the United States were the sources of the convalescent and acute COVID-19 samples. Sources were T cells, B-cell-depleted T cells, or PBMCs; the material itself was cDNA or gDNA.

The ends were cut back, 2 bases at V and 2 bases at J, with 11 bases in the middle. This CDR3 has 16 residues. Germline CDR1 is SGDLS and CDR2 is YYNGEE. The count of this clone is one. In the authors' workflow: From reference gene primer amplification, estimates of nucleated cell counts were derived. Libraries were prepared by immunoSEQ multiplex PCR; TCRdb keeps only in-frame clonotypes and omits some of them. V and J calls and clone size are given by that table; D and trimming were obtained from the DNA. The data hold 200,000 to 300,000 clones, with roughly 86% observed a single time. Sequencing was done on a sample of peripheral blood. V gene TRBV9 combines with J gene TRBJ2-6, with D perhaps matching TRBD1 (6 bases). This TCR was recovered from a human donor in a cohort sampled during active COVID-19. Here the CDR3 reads CASSVLEGAGANVLTF. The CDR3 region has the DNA TGTGCCAGCAGCGTCCTTGAGGGGGCTGGGGCCAACGTCCTGACTTTC.